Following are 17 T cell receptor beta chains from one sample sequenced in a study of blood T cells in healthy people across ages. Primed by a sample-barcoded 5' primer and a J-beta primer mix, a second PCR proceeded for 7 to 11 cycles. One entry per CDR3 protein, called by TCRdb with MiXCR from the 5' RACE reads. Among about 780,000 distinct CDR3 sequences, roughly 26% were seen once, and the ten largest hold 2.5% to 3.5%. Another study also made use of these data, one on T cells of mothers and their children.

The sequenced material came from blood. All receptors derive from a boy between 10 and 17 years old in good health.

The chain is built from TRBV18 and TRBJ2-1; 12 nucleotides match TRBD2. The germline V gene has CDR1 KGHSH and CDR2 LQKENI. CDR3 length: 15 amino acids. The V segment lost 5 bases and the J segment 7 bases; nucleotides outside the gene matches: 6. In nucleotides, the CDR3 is TGTGCCAGCTCATCGACTAGCGGGAGTGGGAATGAGCAGTTCTTC. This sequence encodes CASSSTSGSGNEQFF.

DNA of the CDR3: TGTGCCAGCAGCCTCTCAGACCCGGGGGCGAACGATCAGCCCCAGCATTTT. Translating gives CASSLSDPGANDQPQHF. J is TRBJ1-5 and V is TRBV3-1, with D perhaps matching TRBD1 (6 bases). The germline gives CDR1 LGHDT, CDR2 YNNKEL (reference sequence). V lost 4 bases to trimming and J lost 5 bases, with 21 bases between them. The CDR3 contains 17 residues.

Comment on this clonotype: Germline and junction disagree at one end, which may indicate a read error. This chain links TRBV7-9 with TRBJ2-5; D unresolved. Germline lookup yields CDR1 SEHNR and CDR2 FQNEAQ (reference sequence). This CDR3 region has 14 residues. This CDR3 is CASTLGRPQETQYF. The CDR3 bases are TGTGCCAGCACCTTAGGTAGACCACAAGAGACCCAGTACTTC.

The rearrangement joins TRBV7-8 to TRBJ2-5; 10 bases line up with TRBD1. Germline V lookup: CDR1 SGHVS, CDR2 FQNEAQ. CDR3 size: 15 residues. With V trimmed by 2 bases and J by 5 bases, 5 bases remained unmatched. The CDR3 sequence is CASSLLDRGFETQYF. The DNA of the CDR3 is TGTGCCAGCAGCTTATTGGACAGGGGGTTCGAGACCCAGTACTTC.

The CDR3 region has the DNA TGTGCCAGCAGCTTAGTAACGGGGGGCCGTCACACCGGGGAGCTGTTTTTT. It translates to CASSLVTGGRHTGELFF. V and J are TRBV13 and TRBJ2-2; perhaps TRBD2 as D (7 bases). Trimming stripped 1 base from V and 3 bases from J, with 15 bases between. Germline V lookup: CDR1 PRHDT, CDR2 FYEKMQ (reference sequence). This CDR3 region has 17 residues.

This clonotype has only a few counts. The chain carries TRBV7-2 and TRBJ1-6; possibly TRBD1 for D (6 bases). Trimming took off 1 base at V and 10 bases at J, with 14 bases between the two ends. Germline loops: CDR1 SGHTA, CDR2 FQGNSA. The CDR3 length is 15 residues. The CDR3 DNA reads TGTGCCAGCAGCTTAGGTCCACAGGGAGGATCACCCCTCCACTTT. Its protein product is CASSLGPQGGSPLHF.

The CDR3 DNA sequence: TGTGCCAGCAGTTACAGGCAGCCGTACTATGGCTACACCTTC. This codes for CASSYRQPYYGYTF. The gene calls are TRBV6-5 and TRBJ1-2, with D unresolved. The CDR3 sequence is 14 residues long. The V end lost 2 bases, the J end lost 3 bases, and 10 bases lay between the germline ends. Germline loops: CDR1 MNHEY, CDR2 SVGAGI.

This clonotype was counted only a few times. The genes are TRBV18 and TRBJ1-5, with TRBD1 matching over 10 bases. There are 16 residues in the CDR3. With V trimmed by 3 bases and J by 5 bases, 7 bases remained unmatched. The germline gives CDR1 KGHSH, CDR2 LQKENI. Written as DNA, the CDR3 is TGTGCCAGCTCACCGACAGGGGGCTCGTTAGATCAGCCCCAGCATTTT. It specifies CASSPTGGSLDQPQHF. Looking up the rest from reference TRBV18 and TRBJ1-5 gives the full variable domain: NAGVMQNPRHLVRRRGQEARLRCSPMKGHSHVYWYRQLPEEGLKFMVYLQKENIIDESGMPKERFSAEFPKEGPSILRIQQVVRGDSAAYFCASSPTGGSLDQPQHFGDGTRLSIL.

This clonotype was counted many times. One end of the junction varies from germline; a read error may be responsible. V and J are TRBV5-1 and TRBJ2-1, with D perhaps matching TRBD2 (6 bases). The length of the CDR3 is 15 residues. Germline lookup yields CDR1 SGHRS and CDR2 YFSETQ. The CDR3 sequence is CASSSTGGSYNEQFF. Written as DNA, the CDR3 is TGTGCCAGCAGCTCCACCGGGGGCTCCTACAATGAGCAGTTCTTC. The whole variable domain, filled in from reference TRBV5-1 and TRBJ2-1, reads KAGVTQTPRYLIKTRGQQVTLSCSPISGHRSVSWYQQTPGQGLQFLFEYFSETQRNKGNFPGRFSGRQFSNSRSEMNVSTLELGDSALYLCASSSTGGSYNEQFFGPGTRLTVL.

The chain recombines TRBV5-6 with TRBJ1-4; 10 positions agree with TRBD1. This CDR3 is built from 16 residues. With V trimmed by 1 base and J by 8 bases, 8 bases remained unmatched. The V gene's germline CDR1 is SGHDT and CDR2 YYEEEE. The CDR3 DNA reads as TGTGCCAGCAGCTTGAAAGGGACAGGGGACGGCGAAAAACTGTTTTTT. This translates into CASSLKGTGDGEKLFF.

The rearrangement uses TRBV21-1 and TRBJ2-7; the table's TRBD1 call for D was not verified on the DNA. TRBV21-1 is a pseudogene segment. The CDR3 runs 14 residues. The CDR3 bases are TGTGCCAGCAGCAACGGACAGGGGGCACGCGAGCAGTACTTC. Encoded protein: CASSNGQGAREQYF.

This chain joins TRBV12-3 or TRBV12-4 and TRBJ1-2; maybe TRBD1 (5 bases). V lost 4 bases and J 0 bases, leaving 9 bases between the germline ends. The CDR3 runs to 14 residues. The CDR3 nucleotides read TGTGCCAGCAGTTCACAGACAGCTAACTATGGCTACACCTTC. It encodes CASSSQTANYGYTF.

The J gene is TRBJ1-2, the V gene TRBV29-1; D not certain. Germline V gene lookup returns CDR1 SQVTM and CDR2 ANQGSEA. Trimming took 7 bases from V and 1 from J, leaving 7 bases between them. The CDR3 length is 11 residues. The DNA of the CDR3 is TGCAGCGCATGGGATAACTATGGCTACACCTTC. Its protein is CSAWDNYGYTF.

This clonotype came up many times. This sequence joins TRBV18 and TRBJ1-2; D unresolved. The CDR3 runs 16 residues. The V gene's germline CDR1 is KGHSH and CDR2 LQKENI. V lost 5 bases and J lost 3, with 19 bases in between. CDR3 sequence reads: CASSSSEGPKHYGYTF. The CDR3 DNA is TGTGCCAGCTCATCCTCGGAAGGGCCGAAGCACTATGGCTACACCTTC.

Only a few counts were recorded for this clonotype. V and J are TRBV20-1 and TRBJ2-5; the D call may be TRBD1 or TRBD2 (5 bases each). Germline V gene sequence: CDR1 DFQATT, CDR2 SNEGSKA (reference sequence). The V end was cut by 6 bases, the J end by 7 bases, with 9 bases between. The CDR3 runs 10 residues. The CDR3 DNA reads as TGCAGTGCCGCTGGGGGGACCCAGTACTTC. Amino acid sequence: CSAAGGTQYF.

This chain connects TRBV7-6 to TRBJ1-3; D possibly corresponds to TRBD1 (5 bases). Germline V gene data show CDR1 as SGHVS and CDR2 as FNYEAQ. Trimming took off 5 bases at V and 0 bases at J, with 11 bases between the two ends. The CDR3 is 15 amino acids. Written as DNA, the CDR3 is TGTGCCAGCAGCGACCTGGGACCCTCTGGAAACACCATATATTTT. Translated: CASSDLGPSGNTIYF.

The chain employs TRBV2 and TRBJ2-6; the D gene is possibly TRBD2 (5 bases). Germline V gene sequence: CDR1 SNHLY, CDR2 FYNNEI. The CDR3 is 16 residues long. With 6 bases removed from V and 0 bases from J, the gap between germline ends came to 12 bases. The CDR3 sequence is CASRGRTYSGANVLTF. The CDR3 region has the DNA TGTGCCAGCAGGGGAAGGACTTACTCTGGGGCCAACGTCCTGACTTTC.